The 11 T cell receptor beta chains reported below all come from one sample, sequenced in a study of CD8 T cells in Susac syndrome. Random hexamers were used to reverse transcribe the RNA input (roughly 0.5 to 1 ug). TCRdb reprocessed the immunoSEQ multiplex PCR reads with MiXCR, giving one entry per CDR3 protein. The sample consists of about 170,000 distinct CDR3 sequences, 90% to 96% of them appearing once. Sequenced input: CD4+ T cells from PBMCs. These receptors were collected from a human donor with Susac syndrome.

The CDR3 sequence is CSAGTAGANVLTF. The CDR3 DNA reads TGCAGTGCTGGGACGGCTGGGGCCAACGTCCTGACTTTC. The J gene is TRBJ2-6, the V gene TRBV20-1; D may be TRBD1 or TRBD2 (5 bases each). Germline V gene sequence: CDR1 DFQATT, CDR2 SNEGSKA (reference sequence). The CDR3 is 13 amino acids. Trimming removed 5 bases at V and 2 bases at J, with 7 bases between.

The CDR3 nucleotides read TGCAGCGTGCTAAACCCGGCAGGGAAGGACTCCTACGAGCAGTACTTC. Translated: CSVLNPAGKDSYEQYF. V gene TRBV29-1 combines with J gene TRBJ2-7, with D possibly TRBD1 on 5 matching bases. Germline loops: CDR1 SQVTM, CDR2 ANQGSEA. This CDR3 comprises 16 residues. The V end lost 6 bases, the J end lost 0 bases, and 21 bases lay between the germline ends.

This sequence joins TRBV15 and TRBJ2-7; 9 bases match TRBD2. Per the germline V gene, CDR1 is LNHNV and CDR2 is YYDKDF (reference sequence). V lost 5 bases and J lost 4; bases outside the gene matches: 6. The CDR3 has 14 amino acids. CDR3 coding DNA: TGTGCCACCAGCGCGGGAGGGCCGGTTTACGAGCAGTACTTC. Translation gives CATSAGGPVYEQYF.

This clonotype was detected only once. The chain carries TRBV5-4 and TRBJ2-7; the match to TRBD2 covers 12 bases. There are 16 residues in the CDR3. V lost 0 bases to trimming and J lost 6 bases; unmatched junction nucleotides: 7. Looked up from germline, CDR1 is SGHNT and CDR2 is YYREEE (reference sequence). The CDR3 reads CASSLGASGRAREQYF. CDR3 nucleotide sequence: TGTGCCAGCAGCTTGGGGGCTAGCGGGAGGGCCCGCGAGCAGTACTTC.

CDR3 nucleotide sequence: TGTGCCAGCAGCTTAGCGACGGGGACTAGCAATCAGCCCCAGCATTTT. Its translation is CASSLATGTSNQPQHF. V and J are TRBV7-9 and TRBJ1-5, with D perhaps TRBD1 (5 bases). V gave up 0 bases and J gave up 0 bases, with 9 bases separating them. Germline-derived CDR1 and CDR2 are SEHNR and FQNEAQ (reference sequence). The CDR3 has 16 amino acids. Full variable domain (missing parts from reference TRBV7-9 and TRBJ1-5): DTGVSQNPRHKITKRGQNVTFRCDPISEHNRLYWYRQTLGQGPEFLTYFQNEAQLEKSRLLSDRFSAERPKGSFSTLEIQRTEQGDSAMYLCASSLATGTSNQPQHFGDGTRLSIL.

V and J are TRBV28 and TRBJ2-1; 11 positions agree with TRBD1. The CDR3 runs to 14 residues. Germline trimming cut 7 bases from V and 7 bases from J; bases unmatched to any gene: 6. Germline loops: CDR1 MDHEN, CDR2 SYDVKM. The CDR3 nucleotides read TGTGCCAGCACCCAGGACAGGGGGCGGAATGAGCAGTTCTTC. Residues: CASTQDRGRNEQFF.

This sequence joins TRBV25-1 and TRBJ2-7; maybe TRBD1 (6 bases). The ends were cut back, 2 bases at V and 3 bases at J, with 17 bases in the middle. The germline CDR1 and CDR2 sequences are MGHDK and SYGVNS. The length of the CDR3 is 16 residues. The CDR3 is CASSEPKTGANYEQYV. CDR3 nucleotide sequence: TGTGCCAGCAGTGAACCGAAGACAGGCGCTAACTACGAGCAGTACGTC.

This chain joins TRBV12-3 or TRBV12-4 and TRBJ1-5, with 8 bases identical to TRBD1. The CDR3 has 15 residues. Trimming at V came to 5 bases and at J to 0 bases, leaving 3 bases not matched to a gene. The CDR3 nucleotides are TGTGCCAGCAGTATGACAGGGGATAGCAATCAGCCCCAGCATTTT. Translation: CASSMTGDSNQPQHF.

The rearrangement links TRBV27 to TRBJ2-2, with no clear D. In germline, CDR1 is MNHEY, CDR2 SMNVEV (reference sequence). V lost 7 bases and J lost 2, with 8 bases in between. This CDR3 has 13 residues. DNA for the CDR3: TGTGCCAGCAAGGTACCCAACACCGGGGAGCTGTTTTTT. The encoded protein is CASKVPNTGELFF.

The gene calls are TRBV15 and TRBJ2-5; possible D gene TRBD2, 5 bases. Trimming pared 1 base from V and 5 bases from J, leaving 11 bases between. This CDR3 is built from 14 residues. Germline assignment: CDR1 LNHNV and CDR2 YYDKDF (reference sequence). Here the CDR3 reads CATSRGTRSETQYF. The DNA of the CDR3 is TGTGCCACCAGCAGAGGTACTAGATCGGAGACCCAGTACTTC.

This chain connects TRBV7-2 to TRBJ2-3; D ambiguous. The CDR3 has 14 residues. Per germline, CDR1 SGHTA and CDR2 FQGNSA. V gave up 5 bases and J gave up 1 base, with 10 bases separating them. In nucleotides, the CDR3 is TGTGCCAGCAGCCCCCCGTCGGGCACAGATACGCAGTATTTT. Protein product: CASSPPSGTDTQYF.